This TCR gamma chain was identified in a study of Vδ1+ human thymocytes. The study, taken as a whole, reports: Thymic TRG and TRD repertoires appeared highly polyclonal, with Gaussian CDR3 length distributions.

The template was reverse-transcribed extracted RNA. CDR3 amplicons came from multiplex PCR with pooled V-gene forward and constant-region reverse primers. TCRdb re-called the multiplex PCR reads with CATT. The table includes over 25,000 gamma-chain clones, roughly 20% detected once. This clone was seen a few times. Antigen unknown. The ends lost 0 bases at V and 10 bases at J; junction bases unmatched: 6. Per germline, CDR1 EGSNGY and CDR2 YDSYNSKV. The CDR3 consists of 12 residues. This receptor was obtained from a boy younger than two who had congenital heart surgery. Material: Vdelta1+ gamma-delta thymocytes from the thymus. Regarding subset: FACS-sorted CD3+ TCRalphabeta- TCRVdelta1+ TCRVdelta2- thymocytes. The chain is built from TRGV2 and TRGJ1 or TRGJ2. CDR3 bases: TGTGCCACCTGGGACGGGCAGTGCAAGAAACTCTTT. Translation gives CATWDGQCKKLF.